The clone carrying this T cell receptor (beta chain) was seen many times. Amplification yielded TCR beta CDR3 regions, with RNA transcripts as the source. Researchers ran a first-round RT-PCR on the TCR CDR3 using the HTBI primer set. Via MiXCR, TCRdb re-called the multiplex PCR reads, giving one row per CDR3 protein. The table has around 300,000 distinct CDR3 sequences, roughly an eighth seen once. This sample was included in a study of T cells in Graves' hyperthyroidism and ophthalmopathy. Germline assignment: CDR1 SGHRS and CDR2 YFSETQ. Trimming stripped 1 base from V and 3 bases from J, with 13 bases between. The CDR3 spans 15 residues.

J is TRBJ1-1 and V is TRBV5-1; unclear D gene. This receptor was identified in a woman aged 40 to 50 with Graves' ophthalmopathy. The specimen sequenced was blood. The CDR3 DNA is TGCGCCAGCAGCTTGAACGACGGACCCTACACTGAAGCTTTCTTT. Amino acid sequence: CASSLNDGPYTEAFF.